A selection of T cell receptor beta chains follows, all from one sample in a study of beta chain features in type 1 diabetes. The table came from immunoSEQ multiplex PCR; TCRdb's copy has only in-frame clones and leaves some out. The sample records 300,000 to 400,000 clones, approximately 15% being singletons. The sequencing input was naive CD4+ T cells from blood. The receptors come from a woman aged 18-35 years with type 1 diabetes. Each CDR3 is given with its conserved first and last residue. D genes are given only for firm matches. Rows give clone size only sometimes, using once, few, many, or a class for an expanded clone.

cdr3_nt: TGTGCCACCAGCAGAGTGGGGGGGTATAGGGATGGCTACACCTTC; cdr3_aa: CATSRVGGYRDGYTF; clone_size: NA; d_call: NA; v_call: TRBV15; j_call: TRBJ1-2
cdr3_nt: TGTGCCAGCAGCTTAGGACAGGTCACCGGGGAGCTGTTTTTT; cdr3_aa: CASSLGQVTGELFF; clone_size: NA; d_call: NA; v_call: TRBV11-2; j_call: TRBJ2-2
cdr3_nt: TGTGCCAGCAGAGTCGCGCCTACTAATGAAAAACTGTTTTTT; cdr3_aa: CASRVAPTNEKLFF; clone_size: NA; d_call: NA; v_call: TRBV5-4; j_call: TRBJ1-4
cdr3_nt: TGTGCCAGCACCCAGTATACAACTAATGAAAAACTGTTTTTT; cdr3_aa: CASTQYTTNEKLFF; clone_size: NA; d_call: NA; v_call: TRBV28; j_call: TRBJ1-4
cdr3_nt: TGTGCCAGCAGCTTAGCGGGGACTAGCGGGAGTGGGGAAGAGACCCAGTACTTC; cdr3_aa: CASSLAGTSGSGEETQYF; clone_size: few; d_call: TRBD2; v_call: TRBV7-2; j_call: TRBJ2-5
cdr3_nt: TGTGCCAGCAGCTTAGGGGAACAGGCTTGGGCAGATACGCAGTATTTT; cdr3_aa: CASSLGEQAWADTQYF; clone_size: few; d_call: NA; v_call: TRBV7-2; j_call: TRBJ2-3
cdr3_nt: TGTGCCAGCAGCGCTAGCGGGAGAGGCGCAGATACGCAGTATTTT; cdr3_aa: CASSASGRGADTQYF; clone_size: NA; d_call: TRBD2; v_call: TRBV7-6; j_call: TRBJ2-3
cdr3_nt: TGTGCCAGCAGTCCCGGGAGCTACTACGAGCAGTACTTC; cdr3_aa: CASSPGSYYEQYF; clone_size: NA; d_call: NA; v_call: TRBV28; j_call: TRBJ2-7
cdr3_nt: TGTGCCTGGAGTGGAGTACAGGGACCCTATGGCTACACCTTC; cdr3_aa: CAWSGVQGPYGYTF; clone_size: few; d_call: NA; v_call: TRBV30; j_call: TRBJ1-2
cdr3_nt: TGTGCCAGCAGTCCTATTACAGATACGCAGTATTTT; cdr3_aa: CASSPITDTQYF; clone_size: NA; d_call: NA; v_call: TRBV7-2; j_call: TRBJ2-3
cdr3_nt: TGCAGCGTTGAAGCACAGGGCCCCAATGAAAAACTGTTTTTT; cdr3_aa: CSVEAQGPNEKLFF; clone_size: NA; d_call: NA; v_call: TRBV29-1; j_call: TRBJ1-4
cdr3_nt: TGTGCCAGTAAGTCGGGACAGGGAGATGAAAAACTGTTTTTT; cdr3_aa: CASKSGQGDEKLFF; clone_size: NA; d_call: TRBD1; v_call: TRBV19; j_call: TRBJ1-4
cdr3_nt: TGCGCCGGGCTTAGTACGAGCACAGATACGCAGTATTTT; cdr3_aa: CAGLSTSTDTQYF; clone_size: NA; d_call: NA; v_call: TRBV10-2; j_call: TRBJ2-3
cdr3_nt: TGTGCCAGTAGACCTACCCCCGGACAGGGGTTGAGCAATCAGCCCCAGCATTTT; cdr3_aa: CASRPTPGQGLSNQPQHF; clone_size: few; d_call: TRBD1; v_call: TRBV19; j_call: TRBJ1-5
cdr3_nt: TGTGCCAGCAGTGACCCTAAGACAGGGCATTCCGAGCAGTACTTC; cdr3_aa: CASSDPKTGHSEQYF; clone_size: few; d_call: TRBD1; v_call: TRBV28; j_call: TRBJ2-7
cdr3_nt: TGTGCCTGGAGTGGACCCCAGGCCTCCTACAATGAGCAGTTCTTC; cdr3_aa: CAWSGPQASYNEQFF; clone_size: few; d_call: NA; v_call: TRBV30; j_call: TRBJ2-1
cdr3_nt: TGTGCCAGCAGCCTACGGACTAGCGTTAACATTCAGTACTTC; cdr3_aa: CASSLRTSVNIQYF; clone_size: NA; d_call: TRBD2; v_call: TRBV7-9; j_call: TRBJ2-4
cdr3_nt: TGTGCCAGCAGCCCCCAGGGGGATACGCAGTATTTT; cdr3_aa: CASSPQGDTQYF; clone_size: NA; d_call: NA; v_call: TRBV7-2; j_call: TRBJ2-3
cdr3_nt: TGCGCCAGCAGCCATCCTCTGAGCTCCTACAATGAGCAGTTCTTC; cdr3_aa: CASSHPLSSYNEQFF; clone_size: few; d_call: NA; v_call: TRBV5-1; j_call: TRBJ2-1
cdr3_nt: TGCGCCAGCAGCCAAGAGGGAGGCTACAATGAGCAGTTCTTC; cdr3_aa: CASSQEGGYNEQFF; clone_size: NA; d_call: NA; v_call: TRBV4-3; j_call: TRBJ2-1
cdr3_nt: TGTGCCAGCAGCTTAGGACAGGGAGCGAGCTATGGCTACACCTTC; cdr3_aa: CASSLGQGASYGYTF; clone_size: few; d_call: TRBD1; v_call: TRBV7-2; j_call: TRBJ1-2
cdr3_nt: TGTGCCAGCAGTTCAAGGACTAGCGGGAGGATCTACGAGCAGTACTTC; cdr3_aa: CASSSRTSGRIYEQYF; clone_size: NA; d_call: TRBD2; v_call: TRBV28; j_call: TRBJ2-7
cdr3_nt: TGTGCCAGCAGCTTAGTTACAGGGAAGGCCAATCAGCCCCAGCATTTT; cdr3_aa: CASSLVTGKANQPQHF; clone_size: few; d_call: NA; v_call: TRBV7-9; j_call: TRBJ1-5
cdr3_nt: TGCGCCAGCAGCTTGGGGTCTAGTTTCTACAATGAGCAGTTCTTC; cdr3_aa: CASSLGSSFYNEQFF; clone_size: few; d_call: NA; v_call: TRBV5-1; j_call: TRBJ2-1
cdr3_nt: TGTGCCAGTTCAGACAGGGGAAATGAGCAGTTCTTC; cdr3_aa: CASSDRGNEQFF; clone_size: few; d_call: TRBD1; v_call: TRBV6-6; j_call: TRBJ2-1
cdr3_nt: TGTGCCAGCAGCGTACTAGGAAATGAGCAGTTCTTC; cdr3_aa: CASSVLGNEQFF; clone_size: few; d_call: NA; v_call: TRBV5-4; j_call: TRBJ2-1
cdr3_nt: TGTGCCAGCAGTTACTCGACTACCAATAGACTAGAGCAGTTCTTC; cdr3_aa: CASSYSTTNRLEQFF; clone_size: NA; d_call: NA; v_call: TRBV6-6; j_call: TRBJ2-1